Below are 32 T cell receptor beta chains sequenced from a single sample in a study of CD8+ T cells in alopecia areata. Following RNA extraction, reverse transcription yielded cDNA that acted as the sequencing template. Libraries were prepared by immunoSEQ multiplex PCR; TCRdb keeps only in-frame clonotypes and omits some of them. The sample yields 200,000 to 250,000 clones, around 62% seen once. This material consisted of CD4+ T cells sorted from blood, taken at week 0. These receptor sequences come from a human donor with alopecia areata.

In the case of this clone: An end of the junction does not agree with germline; a read error may underlie this. This rearrangement joins TRBV29-1 to TRBJ1-2, with D unresolved. Germline V CDR1 and CDR2: SQVTM, ANQGSEA. The CDR3 has 11 residues. The CDR3 sequence is CSGEWRDGYTF. In nucleotides, the CDR3 is TGCAGCGGTGAATGGCGGGATGGCTACACCTTC.

The V gene is TRBV5-1, the J gene TRBJ2-3, with unresolved D. Germline assignment: CDR1 SGHRS and CDR2 YFSETQ. The V end lost 5 bases, the J end lost 5 bases, and 9 bases lay between the germline ends. This CDR3 region has 12 residues. The CDR3 sequence: CASRQEGDTQYF. CDR3 nucleotides: TGCGCCAGCAGGCAAGAAGGAGATACGCAGTATTTT.

The rearrangement joins TRBV11-2 to TRBJ2-5, with 7 bases aligning to TRBD1. The CDR3 consists of 14 residues. The V segment lost 5 bases and the J segment 5 bases; nucleotides outside the gene matches: 8. Germline assignment: CDR1 SGHAT and CDR2 FQNNGV. CDR3 protein: CASSRPDRVETQYF. The CDR3 nucleotides are TGTGCCAGCAGCCGACCCGACAGGGTCGAGACCCAGTACTTC.

This chain uses TRBV11-2 with TRBJ1-3; no firm D call. The V and J ends lost 6 bases and 0 bases respectively, with 12 bases between them. The germline gives CDR1 SGHAT, CDR2 FQNNGV. CDR3 length: 15 amino acids. The CDR3 DNA sequence: TGTGCCAGCAGTCGTCCTTTGAACTCTGGAAACACCATATATTTT. It yields the protein CASSRPLNSGNTIYF.

This clone was detected a few times. The chain combines TRBV4-2 with TRBJ1-5; no clear D. Germline CDR1 is LGHNA and CDR2 is YNFKEQ. The CDR3 totals 16 residues. The V and J ends lost 0 bases and 5 bases respectively, with 14 bases between them. Written as DNA, the CDR3 is TGTGCCAGCAGCCAAGATCTTGCCAAGCCCCATCAGCCCCAGCATTTT. It encodes CASSQDLAKPHQPQHF.

The chain combines TRBV4-2 with TRBJ1-3; TRBD1 agrees at 8 bases. This CDR3 region has 15 residues. The ends lost 1 base at V and 1 base at J; junction bases unmatched: 0. Germline V gives CDR1 LGHNA, CDR2 YNFKEQ. CDR3 DNA: TGTGCCAGCAGCCAAGGGACAGGGTCTGGAAACACCATATATTTT. Translated, it gives CASSQGTGSGNTIYF.

The chain combines TRBV11-2 with TRBJ2-5; no reliable D call. Between the trimmed V and J ends, which lost 1 base and 7 bases, there was a span of 16 bases. Germline V gene sequence: CDR1 SGHAT, CDR2 FQNNGV. The CDR3 extends over 15 amino acids. The CDR3 DNA reads as TGTGCCAGCAGCTTAGGTCCCCTCCCTGTGGGGACCCAGTACTTC. As protein: CASSLGPLPVGTQYF.

V usage is TRBV2 and J usage is TRBJ2-2; TRBD1 is a possible D gene (5 bases). The length of the CDR3 is 15 residues. Germline CDR1 SNHLY, CDR2 FYNNEI. Deletions cut 4 bases from V and 1 base from J, with 10 bases between. The CDR3 nucleotides are TGTGCCAGCAGTGTGCAGGGAATGAACACCGGGGAGCTGTTTTTT. Protein sequence: CASSVQGMNTGELFF.

The genes are TRBV5-1 and TRBJ1-2; 10 bases are shared with TRBD1. CDR3 length: 15 residues. Germline values: CDR1 SGHRS, CDR2 YFSETQ. J lost 7 bases, V lost 4 bases, and 10 bases had no gene match. CDR3 nucleotide sequence: TGCGCCAGCAGCGTCGGGGACAGGGGTACGGTTGGCTACACCTTC. It is translated as CASSVGDRGTVGYTF.

The gene calls are TRBV18 and TRBJ1-5; TRBD1 matches 7 bases. There are 14 residues in the CDR3. Germline-derived CDR1 and CDR2 are KGHSH and LQKENI. The V and J ends lost 3 bases and 7 bases, in that order; junction bases with no gene match: 6. The CDR3 nucleotides read TGTGCCAGCTCACCTGACAGGGTCGGGCAGCCCCAGCATTTT. The encoded protein is CASSPDRVGQPQHF.

V and J are TRBV6-6 and TRBJ1-2; D not certain. This CDR3 region has 12 residues. Deletions cut 6 bases from V and 4 bases from J, with 9 bases between. The germline CDR1 and CDR2 sequences are MNHNY and SVGAGI (reference sequence). The CDR3, as DNA: TGTGCCAGCAGGGGTTCTAGCTATGGCTACACCTTC. Its translation is CASRGSSYGYTF.

This clone was seen a handful of times. This chain connects TRBV28 to TRBJ2-2, with D possibly matching TRBD1 (6 bases). With 5 bases removed from V and 4 bases from J, the gap between germline ends came to 11 bases. This CDR3 is 14 amino acids long. The V gene's germline CDR1 is MDHEN and CDR2 SYDVKM. DNA for the CDR3: TGTGCCAGCAGTCCAGGGGTTTCCACCGGGGAGCTGTTTTTT. As protein: CASSPGVSTGELFF. Full variable domain (remainder filled in from reference TRBV28 and TRBJ2-2): DVKVTQSSRYLVKRTGEKVFLECVQDMDHENMFWYRQDPGLGLRLIYFSYDVKMKEKGDIPEGYSVSREKKERFSLILESASTNQTSMYLCASSPGVSTGELFFGEGSRLTVL.

This chain uses TRBV29-1 with TRBJ2-7; D unclear. The germline V gene has CDR1 SQVTM and CDR2 ANQGSEA. CDR3 length: 13 amino acids. Between the trimmed V and J ends, which lost 4 bases and 0 bases, there was a span of 10 bases. The CDR3: CSVGVFNSYEQYF. The CDR3 nucleotides read TGCAGCGTTGGGGTGTTTAACTCCTACGAGCAGTACTTC.

In its sample, this clone was seen a few times. J is TRBJ2-1 and V is TRBV5-1; D perhaps matches TRBD1 (5 bases). V gave up 4 bases and J gave up 14 bases, with 19 bases separating them. The length of the CDR3 is 13 residues. CDR1 is SGHRS, CDR2 YFSETQ, per germline. This chain's CDR3 is CASSRGQADNEFF. The CDR3 DNA is TGCGCCAGCAGCAGAGGACAAGCAGATAACGAGTTCTTC.

This clone was observed once. The chain uses TRBV7-9 and TRBJ2-7; a possible D gene is TRBD1 (6 bases). The V gene's germline CDR1 is SEHNR and CDR2 FQNEAQ (reference sequence). The CDR3 is made up of 13 amino acids. The germline V and J ends were trimmed by 4 bases and 6 bases, with 13 bases remaining between them. In DNA form, the CDR3 reads TGTGCCAGCAGCTCCGGACAGTCCGGCGAGCAGTACTTC. Translating it yields CASSSGQSGEQYF.

This clone was counted only a few times. The chain is built from TRBV29-1 and TRBJ2-7, with TRBD1 as a possible D gene (6 bases). This CDR3 region has 12 residues. Trimming stripped 4 bases from V and 1 base from J, with 8 bases between. CDR1 and CDR2 (germline): SQVTM, ANQGSEA. CDR3 sequence reads: CSVGGHSYEQYF. The CDR3 DNA sequence: TGCAGCGTTGGGGGACATTCCTACGAGCAGTACTTC.

This clone was counted a few times. V is TRBV6-5 and J is TRBJ1-5; TRBD1 is a possible D gene (5 bases). Trimming removed 5 bases at V and 15 bases at J, with 23 bases between. This CDR3 contains 14 residues. Germline lookup yields CDR1 MNHEY and CDR2 SVGAGI. As DNA, the CDR3 is TGTGCCAGCAGTCCCCGGGACGGCACAGTAAGATGGCATTTT. It specifies CASSPRDGTVRWHF.

This chain uses TRBV5-1 with TRBJ2-7, with 8 positions matching TRBD1. The CDR3 contains 17 residues. V dropped 0 bases and J dropped 3; count of bases not matched to a gene: 11. CDR1 and CDR2 (germline): SGHRS, YFSETQ. This chain's CDR3 is CASSLVLTGEAGYEQYF. CDR3 nucleotides: TGCGCCAGCAGCTTGGTCCTGACAGGGGAAGCAGGCTACGAGCAGTACTTC.

This clone came up a few times. The J gene is TRBJ2-5, the V gene TRBV7-2; 7 nucleotides match TRBD1. Germline V CDR1 and CDR2: SGHTA, FQGNSA. V trimming: 6 bases; J trimming: 2 bases; junction bases outside the gene matches: 6. The CDR3 has 14 residues. CDR3 region: CASRRSTGQETQYF. Written as DNA, the CDR3 is TGTGCCAGCAGGAGGTCGACAGGGCAAGAGACCCAGTACTTC.

This clone showed up many times. The chain has TRBV5-1 and TRBJ2-1; either TRBD1 or TRBD2 may fit D (5 bases each). Germline CDR1 and CDR2: SGHRS and YFSETQ. This CDR3 is built from 15 residues. The V end was cut by 4 bases, the J end by 3 bases, with 14 bases between. CDR3 amino acids: CASSRGAADYNEQFF. The CDR3 DNA follows: TGCGCCAGCAGCCGAGGGGCGGCCGACTACAATGAGCAGTTCTTC.

The chain carries TRBV9 and TRBJ1-6; D ambiguous. CDR1 and CDR2 (germline): SGDLS, YYNGEE. V was cut by 4 bases and J by 13 bases, with 21 bases left in between. The CDR3 sequence is 15 residues long. CDR3 amino acids: CASSPSWVLNGPLHF. DNA of the CDR3: TGTGCCAGCAGCCCGAGCTGGGTTTTGAATGGGCCCCTCCACTTT.

The chain couples TRBV5-1 to TRBJ1-6, with a weak D call TRBD1 (6 bases). The germline CDR1 and CDR2 sequences are SGHRS and YFSETQ. V was clipped by 3 bases and J by 10 bases, with 17 bases between them. The CDR3 spans 15 residues. The CDR3: CASSSQTGYGSPLHF. CDR3 sequence (DNA): TGCGCCAGCAGCTCCCAGACAGGCTATGGGTCACCCCTCCACTTT.

This clone was recorded a few times. V usage is TRBV9 and J usage is TRBJ2-1; D gene ambiguous. V gave up 0 bases and J gave up 6 bases, with 13 bases separating them. Germline CDR1 reads SGDLS; CDR2 reads YYNGEE. This CDR3 has 15 amino acids. CDR3: CASSVEPVPLNEQFF. CDR3 nucleotides: TGTGCCAGCAGCGTAGAGCCGGTCCCTCTCAATGAGCAGTTCTTC. Using reference TRBV9 and TRBJ2-1 for the parts outside the CDR3, the full variable domain is DSGVTQTPKHLITATGQRVTLRCSPRSGDLSVYWYQQSLDQGLQFLIQYYNGEERAKGNILERFSAQQFPDLHSELNLSSLELGDSALYFCASSVEPVPLNEQFFGPGTRLTVL.

This chain connects TRBV29-1 to TRBJ1-2, with D unresolved. The ends were cut back, 0 bases at V and 4 bases at J, with 9 bases in the middle. The germline gives CDR1 SQVTM, CDR2 ANQGSEA. The CDR3 totals 13 residues. The CDR3 DNA sequence: TGCAGCGTTGAAGATTTGGCAGTCTATGGCTACACCTTC. Its protein is CSVEDLAVYGYTF.

This sequence joins TRBV29-1 and TRBJ2-1, with D unclear. CDR3 length: 15 residues. The germline CDR1 and CDR2 sequences are SQVTM and ANQGSEA. V dropped 7 bases and J dropped 2 bases, with 18 bases sitting between them. The CDR3 sequence is CSAHRTRAAYNEQFF. In DNA form, the CDR3 reads TGCAGCGCCCATCGAACCCGCGCGGCCTACAATGAGCAGTTCTTC.

The chain has TRBV7-7 and TRBJ2-5; D gene unclear. Trimming stripped 4 bases from V and 5 bases from J, with 11 bases between. The CDR3 runs 13 residues. Germline V gene sequence: CDR1 SSHAT, CDR2 FNYEAQ (reference sequence). The CDR3 loop reads CASSSRYAETQYF. The DNA of the CDR3 is TGTGCCAGCAGCTCCCGGTACGCCGAGACCCAGTACTTC.

This rearrangement joins TRBV19 to TRBJ2-3, with unresolved D. The CDR3 spans 14 residues. Per the germline V gene, CDR1 is LNHDA and CDR2 is SQIVND (reference sequence). V was trimmed by 6 bases and J by 0 bases, leaving 10 bases between them. The CDR3, as DNA: TGTGCCAGTAGCCCGACCTCTAGCACAGATACGCAGTATTTT. It encodes CASSPTSSTDTQYF.

This clone was observed a single time. The chain couples TRBV27 to TRBJ2-7; TRBD2 aligns across 9 bases. CDR3 length: 16 amino acids. Germline V gene sequence: CDR1 MNHEY, CDR2 SMNVEV (reference sequence). Trimming at V came to 4 bases and at J to 1 base, leaving 8 bases not matched to a gene. The CDR3 reads CASSSLGTSRSYEQYF. In nucleotides, the CDR3 is TGTGCCAGCAGTTCTCTCGGGACTAGCCGTTCCTACGAGCAGTACTTC.

This clone was detected only a few times. V gene TRBV19 combines with J gene TRBJ2-7; 7 bases line up with TRBD2. The germline V gene encodes CDR1 LNHDA and CDR2 SQIVND (reference sequence). This CDR3 is 14 amino acids long. After removal of 9 bases from V and 4 bases from J, the junction contained 12 bases not matched to a gene. The CDR3 nucleotides are TGTGCCAGCTCAGTAGAGCGGGGTTGGTACGAGCAGTACTTC. Protein sequence: CASSVERGWYEQYF.

The genes are TRBV11-2 and TRBJ2-7; D is perhaps TRBD1 or TRBD2 (5 bases each). Trimming stripped 5 bases from V and 6 bases from J, with 23 bases between. CDR3 size: 16 residues. From germline, CDR1 is SGHAT and CDR2 FQNNGV. The CDR3 loop is CASSASFAGTPGEQYF. The DNA for the CDR3 is TGTGCCAGCAGCGCCTCATTCGCCGGGACCCCAGGCGAGCAGTACTTC.

The J gene is TRBJ1-2, the V gene TRBV5-1, with D hard to call. The V end was cut by 7 bases, the J end by 8 bases, with 12 bases between. CDR3 length: 11 amino acids. Germline-derived CDR1 and CDR2 are SGHRS and YFSETQ. This chain's CDR3 is CASRDRGGYTF. CDR3 DNA: TGCGCCAGCCGAGACCGAGGAGGCTACACCTTC.

V usage is TRBV11-3 and J usage is TRBJ2-7, with D uncertain. V lost 5 bases to trimming and J lost 0 bases, with 8 bases between them. The CDR3 is 13 residues long. Per germline, CDR1 SGHNT and CDR2 YENEEA. CDR3 nucleotide sequence: TGTGCCAGCAGCCAGGAAAGCTCCTACGAGCAGTACTTC. The encoded protein is CASSQESSYEQYF.